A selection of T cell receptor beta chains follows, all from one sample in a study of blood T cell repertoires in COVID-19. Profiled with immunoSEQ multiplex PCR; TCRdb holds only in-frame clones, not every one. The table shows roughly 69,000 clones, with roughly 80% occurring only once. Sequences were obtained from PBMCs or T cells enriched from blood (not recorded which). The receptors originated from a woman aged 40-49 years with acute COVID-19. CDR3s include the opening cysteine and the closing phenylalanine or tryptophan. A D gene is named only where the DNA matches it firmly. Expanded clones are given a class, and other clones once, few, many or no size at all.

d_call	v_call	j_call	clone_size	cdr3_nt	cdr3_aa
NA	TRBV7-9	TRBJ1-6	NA	TGTGCCAGCAGCTTGAAGGCAGCAGGGGACTATAATTCACCCCTCCACTTT	CASSLKAAGDYNSPLHF
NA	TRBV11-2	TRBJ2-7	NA	TGTGCCAGCAGCCTCCGGGAGACCTACGAGCAGTACTTC	CASSLRETYEQYF
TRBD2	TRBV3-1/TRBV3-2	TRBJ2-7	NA	TGTGCCAGCAGCCAACGATACGGACTAGCACAACCCCTCGCGCCCTACGAGCAGTACTTC	CASSQRYGLAQPLAPYEQYF
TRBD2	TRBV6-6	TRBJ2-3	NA	TGTGCCAGCAGTGTCGGACTAGCGGGACTCGATACGCAGTATTTT	CASSVGLAGLDTQYF
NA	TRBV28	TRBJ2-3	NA	TGTGCCAGCACCGCAGGGGAAAATACGCAGTATTTT	CASTAGENTQYF
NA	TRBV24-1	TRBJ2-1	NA	TGTGCCACCAGTGAGTCAGGTGCTGAGCAGTTCTTC	CATSESGAEQFF
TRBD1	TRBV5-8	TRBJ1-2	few	TGTGCCAGCAGCTTCTCCCGGACAGGCGCCTATGGCTACACCTTC	CASSFSRTGAYGYTF
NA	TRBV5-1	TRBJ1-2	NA	TGCGCCAGCAGCTTGAGGGGGGAGGGCTATGGCTACACCTTC	CASSLRGEGYGYTF
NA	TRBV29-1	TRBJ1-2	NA	TGCAGCGTTCTCCTTCATGGGGGGGCCTATGGCTACACCTTC	CSVLLHGGAYGYTF
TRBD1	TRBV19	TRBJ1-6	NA	TGTGCGACAAGGGCGGACAGGTCCATTATGTTACCCCTCCACTTT	CATRADRSIMLPLHF
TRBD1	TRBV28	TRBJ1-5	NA	TGTGCCATTGAGGACAGGGGAGGGAATCAGCCCCAGCATTTT	CAIEDRGGNQPQHF
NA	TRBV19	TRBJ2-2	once	TGTGCCAGTGGCATCGGGGAGCTGTTTTTT	CASGIGELFF
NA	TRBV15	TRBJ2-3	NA	TGTGCCACCAGCAATGGTAGGGGGGGTCGAATAGATACGCAGTATTTT	CATSNGRGGRIDTQYF
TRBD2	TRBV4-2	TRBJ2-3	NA	TGTGCCAGCAGCCACCAGACTAGCGGGGGTGGCACAGATACGCAGTATTTT	CASSHQTSGGGTDTQYF
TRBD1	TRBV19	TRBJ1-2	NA	TGTGCCAGTACCCAGGACAGGGCAGCCTATGGCTACACCTTC	CASTQDRAAYGYTF
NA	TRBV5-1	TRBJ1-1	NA	TGCGCCAGCAGCAAAAGCCGGGGTACTGAAGCTTTCTTT	CASSKSRGTEAFF
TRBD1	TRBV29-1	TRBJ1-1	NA	TGCAGCGCTCTGTACGGGACAGGGGCTGAAGCTTTCTTT	CSALYGTGAEAFF
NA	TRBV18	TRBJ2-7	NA	TGTGCCAGCTCTATCCAGAACTACGAGCAGTACTTC	CASSIQNYEQYF
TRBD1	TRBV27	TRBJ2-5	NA	TGTGCCAGCAGTTTCGGGACAGGGCAACTTCAAGAGACCCAGTACTTC	CASSFGTGQLQETQYF
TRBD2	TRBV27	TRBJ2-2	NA	TGTGCCAGCAGTCTAGGGACTAGCGGTGCCGGGGAGCTGTTTTTT	CASSLGTSGAGELFF
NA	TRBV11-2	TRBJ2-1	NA	TGTGCCAGCAGCTTAGCCGACAGAGAATTCCACAATGAGCAGTTCTTC	CASSLADREFHNEQFF